Each of the 32 T cell receptor beta chains below was sequenced from the same sample in a study of T cell changes during pregnancy in multiple sclerosis. Profiled with immunoSEQ multiplex PCR; TCRdb holds only in-frame clones, not every one. Seen here are 50,000 or so clones, approximately 92% observed once, and the top ten hold less than 0.3%. Sequencing used CD4+ T cells from peripheral blood mononuclear cells, obtained in the third trimester of pregnancy. These receptors were taken from a female donor with multiple sclerosis, enrolled in a pregnancy study.

The CDR3 protein is CASSPGAGVSNEQFF. The CDR3 region has the DNA TGTGCCAGCTCACCGGGCGCGGGAGTAAGCAATGAGCAGTTCTTC. The chain combines TRBV18 with TRBJ2-1, with TRBD2 matching over 7 bases. CDR1 and CDR2 (germline): KGHSH, LQKENI. V shed 3 bases and J 6 bases; nucleotides not matched to a gene: 8. The CDR3 loop spans 15 amino acids.

The CDR3 here is CASDGQGGPYGYTF. CDR3 in DNA: TGTGCCAGCGACGGACAGGGAGGGCCCTATGGCTACACCTTC. The chain employs TRBV6-1 and TRBJ1-2; 8 nucleotides line up with TRBD1. The CDR3 has 14 residues. Trimming cost V 8 bases and J 4 bases; bases outside gene matches: 9. The germline gives CDR1 MNHNS, CDR2 SASEGT.

The V call is TRBV19, the J call TRBJ1-1; weak D call: TRBD1 (6 bases). The CDR3 is made up of 15 amino acids. Trimming left V 3 bases short and J 1 base short, with 12 bases between. CDR1 and CDR2 (germline): LNHDA, SQIVND (reference sequence). The DNA of the CDR3 is TGTGCCAGTAGTATGGCCCCAGGGGAGAACACTGAAGCTTTCTTT. It codes for CASSMAPGENTEAFF. Full variable domain (outside the CDR3, taken from reference TRBV19 and TRBJ1-1): DGGITQSPKYLFRKEGQNVTLSCEQNLNHDAMYWYRQDPGQGLRLIYYSQIVNDFQKGDIAEGYSVSREKKESFPLTVTSAQKNPTAFYLCASSMAPGENTEAFFGQGTRLTVV.

Points on this clone: The sample has other DNA sequences that encode this CDR3 too. The chain employs TRBV5-1 and TRBJ2-7; maybe TRBD2 (5 bases). V lost 0 bases and J lost 0, with 7 bases in between. CDR1 is SGHRS and CDR2 is YFSETQ in the germline V gene. The CDR3 spans 14 residues. The CDR3 reads CASSLVGSSYEQYF. In DNA form, the CDR3 reads TGCGCCAGCAGCTTGGTGGGGAGCTCCTACGAGCAGTACTTC. The variable domain in full, completed from reference TRBV5-1 and TRBJ2-7, reads KAGVTQTPRYLIKTRGQQVTLSCSPISGHRSVSWYQQTPGQGLQFLFEYFSETQRNKGNFPGRFSGRQFSNSRSEMNVSTLELGDSALYLCASSLVGSSYEQYFGPGTRLTVT.

The chain links TRBV4-1 to TRBJ2-2; 10 bases align to TRBD1. V was clipped by 4 bases and J by 2 bases; unmatched bases: 7. This CDR3 contains 17 residues. Germline V lookup: CDR1 MGHRA, CDR2 YSYEKL. The CDR3 coding sequence is TGCGCCAGCAGCCCGAGATGGACAGGGGGTAACACCGGGGAGCTGTTTTTT. Residues: CASSPRWTGGNTGELFF.

This clone was counted a few times. V and J are TRBV29-1 and TRBJ1-1, with D uncertain. CDR1 SQVTM and CDR2 ANQGSEA come from the germline V gene. The V end was cut by 2 bases, the J end by 0 bases, with 4 bases between. This CDR3 region has 12 residues. The CDR3 spells CSVEPMNTEAFF. CDR3 in DNA: TGCAGCGTTGAACCCATGAACACTGAAGCTTTCTTT.

The J gene is TRBJ1-2, the V gene TRBV5-1; D possibly corresponds to TRBD1 (5 bases). Germline V gives CDR1 SGHRS, CDR2 YFSETQ. This CDR3 region has 18 residues. The V end lost 4 bases, the J end lost 1 base, and 23 bases lay between the germline ends. CDR3 residues: CASSLIPETAHRNYGYTF. Written as DNA, the CDR3 is TGCGCCAGCAGCCTTATTCCCGAGACAGCACACCGTAACTATGGCTACACCTTC. The whole variable domain, remainder taken from reference TRBV5-1 and TRBJ1-2, is KAGVTQTPRYLIKTRGQQVTLSCSPISGHRSVSWYQQTPGQGLQFLFEYFSETQRNKGNFPGRFSGRQFSNSRSEMNVSTLELGDSALYLCASSLIPETAHRNYGYTFGSGTRLTVV.

This chain links TRBV6-1 with TRBJ1-1, with D unresolved. The CDR3 is 15 amino acids. Trimming left V 7 bases short and J 0 bases short, with 15 bases between. In germline, CDR1 is MNHNS, CDR2 SASEGT. CDR3 bases: TGTGCCAGCACTCTCACGGGATCCATGAACACTGAAGCTTTCTTT. Translation: CASTLTGSMNTEAFF.

This chain links TRBV5-1 with TRBJ1-2; a weak D match, TRBD1 (5 bases). V dropped 0 bases and J dropped 3 bases, with 9 bases sitting between them. In germline, CDR1 is SGHRS, CDR2 YFSETQ. This CDR3 has 14 residues. The CDR3 sequence: CASSLVGADYGYTF. The CDR3, as DNA: TGCGCCAGCAGCTTGGTAGGGGCTGACTATGGCTACACCTTC.

The chain links TRBV13 to TRBJ2-3; 8 nucleotides match TRBD2. V was clipped by 5 bases and J by 1 base; unmatched bases: 8. Germline values: CDR1 PRHDT, CDR2 FYEKMQ (reference sequence). CDR3 length equals 16 residues. The CDR3 reads CASSPGRGRGTDTQYF. The CDR3 DNA reads as TGTGCCAGCAGCCCCGGGAGGGGGAGGGGCACAGATACGCAGTATTTT.

The DNA for the CDR3 is TGTGCCAGTAGTCAGGGGGATACGCAGTATTTT. Encoded protein: CASSQGDTQYF. The gene calls are TRBV19 and TRBJ2-3; TRBD1 is a possible D gene (6 bases). Trimming shortened V by 5 bases and J by 6 bases, and 6 bases separated the two germline ends. The CDR3 is 11 amino acids. The V gene's germline CDR1 is LNHDA and CDR2 SQIVND (reference sequence).

This clone was counted only a few times. V usage is TRBV7-9 and J usage is TRBJ2-3; D is possibly TRBD1 (6 bases). CDR3 length: 15 amino acids. In germline, CDR1 is SEHNR, CDR2 FQNEAQ (reference sequence). Trimming stripped 1 base from V and 3 bases from J, with 11 bases between. The CDR3 sequence is CASSLVGQGTDTQYF. Written as DNA, the CDR3 is TGTGCCAGCAGCTTAGTGGGCCAGGGGACAGATACGCAGTATTTT.

There are a few counts of this clone. This CDR3 reads CASSMTGSSEAFF. The CDR3 coding sequence is TGTGCCAGCAGTATGACAGGGTCTTCTGAAGCTTTCTTT. The V and J genes are TRBV6-4 and TRBJ1-1; 7 nucleotides line up with TRBD1. Germline V CDR1 and CDR2: MRHNA, SNTAGT. Germline trimming cut 5 bases from V and 6 bases from J; bases unmatched to any gene: 6. This CDR3 is 13 amino acids long.

The rearrangement links TRBV6-6 to TRBJ1-2; TRBD1 is a possible D gene (6 bases). The CDR3 is made up of 15 amino acids. V lost 2 bases to trimming and J lost 3 bases, with 13 bases between them. CDR1 and CDR2 from the germline V gene are MNHNY and SVGAGI (reference sequence). CDR3 amino acids: CASSYANRQDYGYTF. CDR3 DNA: TGTGCCAGCAGTTACGCTAATCGACAGGACTATGGCTACACCTTC.

The rearrangement uses TRBV30 and TRBJ2-5, with 9 positions matching TRBD1. This CDR3 contains 14 residues. V lost 6 bases to trimming and J lost 7 bases; unmatched junction nucleotides: 12. Germline assignment: CDR1 GTSNPN and CDR2 SVGIG (reference sequence). CDR3 in amino acids: CACTGTGFLGTQYF. CDR3 sequence (DNA): TGTGCCTGTACCGGGACAGGGTTTTTGGGGACCCAGTACTTC.

The chain's CDR3 is CASTQLRGSEQYF. The CDR3, as DNA: TGTGCCAGCACCCAGCTCCGGGGATCCGAGCAGTACTTC. The J gene is TRBJ2-7, the V gene TRBV28; tentative D call: TRBD2 (5 bases). V was pared by 7 bases and J by 6 bases, with 16 bases between. Germline V CDR1 and CDR2: MDHEN, SYDVKM. The CDR3 consists of 13 residues. Based on the CDR3 plus reference TRBV28 and TRBJ2-7, the full variable domain is DVKVTQSSRYLVKRTGEKVFLECVQDMDHENMFWYRQDPGLGLRLIYFSYDVKMKEKGDIPEGYSVSREKKERFSLILESASTNQTSMYLCASTQLRGSEQYFGPGTRLTVT.

CDR3 bases: TGTGCCAGCAGCTTGGTCGACAGGGCCACCGGGGAGCTGTTTTTT. It yields the protein CASSLVDRATGELFF. The chain joins TRBV7-8 to TRBJ2-2; TRBD1 matches 7 bases. CDR3 length: 15 amino acids. Trimming at V came to 3 bases and at J to 4 bases, leaving 5 bases not matched to a gene. Germline values: CDR1 SGHVS, CDR2 FQNEAQ.

The rearrangement links TRBV5-1 to TRBJ1-2, with 9 bases aligning to TRBD1. Looked up from germline, CDR1 is SGHRS and CDR2 is YFSETQ. J lost 13 bases, V lost 4 bases, and 8 bases had no gene match. The CDR3 is 12 residues long. The CDR3 protein is CASSPGQGTATF. The CDR3, as DNA: TGCGCCAGCAGCCCCGGACAGGGGACGGCCACCTTC.

The genes are TRBV2 and TRBJ2-3, with TRBD2 matching 8 bases. J gave up 2 bases and V 5 bases, and 6 bases lay outside the gene matches. The V gene's germline CDR1 is SNHLY and CDR2 FYNNEI. This CDR3 region has 15 residues. The CDR3 sequence: CASSSSRGDTDTQYF. The CDR3 region has the DNA TGTGCCAGCAGTTCCTCGCGGGGGGACACAGATACGCAGTATTTT.

This clone was observed once. V gene TRBV18 combines with J gene TRBJ1-3, with a weak D call TRBD1 (6 bases). Germline CDR1 is KGHSH and CDR2 is LQKENI. With 2 bases removed from V and 0 bases from J, the gap between germline ends came to 8 bases. The CDR3 consists of 15 residues. The DNA for the CDR3 is TGTGCCAGCTCACCAGGACAGAGCTCTGGAAACACCATATATTTT. This encodes CASSPGQSSGNTIYF. Variable domain in full (rest from reference TRBV18 and TRBJ1-3): NAGVMQNPRHLVRRRGQEARLRCSPMKGHSHVYWYRQLPEEGLKFMVYLQKENIIDESGMPKERFSAEFPKEGPSILRIQQVVRGDSAAYFCASSPGQSSGNTIYFGEGSWLTVV.

This chain links TRBV27 with TRBJ2-2; the D gene is possibly TRBD2 (6 bases). From germline, CDR1 is MNHEY and CDR2 SMNVEV (reference sequence). CDR3 size: 15 residues. Trimming stripped 4 bases from V and 8 bases from J, with 17 bases between. The CDR3 spells CASSSPGLYGGELFF. As DNA, the CDR3 is TGTGCCAGCAGTTCGCCGGGACTTTACGGAGGGGAGCTGTTTTTT.

The CDR3 protein is CASSVTGRSSYEQYF. CDR3 sequence (DNA): TGTGCCAGCAGCGTGACAGGAAGGAGTTCCTACGAGCAGTACTTC. This rearrangement joins TRBV9 to TRBJ2-7, with a weak D call TRBD1 (6 bases). The CDR3 is 15 residues long. Germline lookup yields CDR1 SGDLS and CDR2 YYNGEE. The V end was cut by 2 bases, the J end by 1 base, with 13 bases between.

This rearrangement joins TRBV28 to TRBJ2-7, with a tentative D call TRBD2 (6 bases). The CDR3 covers 17 residues. V was clipped by 2 bases and J by 2 bases, with 19 bases between them. Per the germline V gene, CDR1 is MDHEN and CDR2 is SYDVKM. The CDR3 loop is CASSLGRFGGPPYEQYF. CDR3 bases: TGTGCCAGCAGTTTAGGCAGGTTTGGAGGGCCACCCTACGAGCAGTACTTC.

V gene TRBV10-3 combines with J gene TRBJ2-7, with 13 bases lining up with TRBD2. This CDR3 comprises 15 residues. V lost 6 bases, J lost 5 bases, and 7 bases stayed unmatched. Germline lookup yields CDR1 ENHRY and CDR2 SYGVKD. CDR3 region: CAIREGLAGPHEQYF. Here the CDR3 DNA reads TGTGCCATCAGGGAGGGACTAGCGGGACCCCACGAGCAGTACTTC.

In this sample, this clone turned up once. The genes are TRBV30 and TRBJ1-5; 12 bases align to TRBD1. The J segment lost 4 bases and the V segment lost 2 bases, leaving 9 bases of the junction unmatched. Germline loops: CDR1 GTSNPN, CDR2 SVGIG (reference sequence). The CDR3 has 17 amino acids. The CDR3 DNA sequence: TGTGCCTGGAGTATGCCGGGACAGGGGGCGAGGAATCAGCCCCAGCATTTT. This translates into CAWSMPGQGARNQPQHF.

The genes are TRBV28 and TRBJ2-7; D is possibly TRBD2 (6 bases). Trimming left V 8 bases short and J 2 bases short, with 16 bases between. CDR1 and CDR2 (germline): MDHEN, SYDVKM. The CDR3 runs to 14 residues. The DNA of the CDR3 is TGTGCCAGCGGGGGGTCTCGGCGGGCCTACGAGCAGTACTTC. It is translated as CASGGSRRAYEQYF.

This chain uses TRBV7-3 with TRBJ2-7; D is perhaps TRBD2 (6 bases). The CDR3 runs to 13 residues. V lost 0 bases, J lost 7 bases, and 10 bases lay in between. The germline V gene encodes CDR1 SGHTA and CDR2 FQGTGA. The CDR3 is CASSLTRDSEQYF. The CDR3 bases are TGTGCCAGCAGCTTAACCCGGGACTCGGAGCAGTACTTC.

This clone was recorded once. The chain uses TRBV27 and TRBJ2-5; no clear D gene. The CDR3 consists of 11 residues. Looked up from germline, CDR1 is MNHEY and CDR2 is SMNVEV (reference sequence). V lost 6 bases and J lost 2, with 4 bases in between. The CDR3 region is CASSPQETQYF. CDR3 nucleotides: TGTGCCAGCAGCCCTCAAGAGACCCAGTACTTC.

The V and J genes are TRBV5-6 and TRBJ2-7; D is unclear. The CDR3 runs 14 residues. In germline, CDR1 is SGHDT, CDR2 YYEEEE. V was clipped by 1 base and J by 0 bases, with 8 bases between them. CDR3 DNA: TGTGCCAGCAGCTTGCCCCCGAGCTCCTACGAGCAGTACTTC. The encoded protein is CASSLPPSSYEQYF.

This clone has a single count. The chain is built from TRBV5-1 and TRBJ1-2; tentatively, D is TRBD1 (5 bases). Trimming cost V 1 base and J 7 bases, with 14 bases left between them. Germline V gene sequence: CDR1 SGHRS, CDR2 YFSETQ. The CDR3 covers 14 residues. The CDR3: CASSLQGTTRGYTF. Here the CDR3 DNA reads TGCGCCAGCAGCTTGCAGGGAACGACGCGTGGCTACACCTTC.

V gene TRBV4-2 combines with J gene TRBJ2-7; 7 nucleotides match TRBD2. This CDR3 comprises 15 residues. The V segment lost 1 base and the J segment 3 bases; nucleotides outside the gene matches: 6. Germline V CDR1 and CDR2: LGHNA, YNFKEQ. The chain's CDR3 is CASSQVKGGNYEQYF. CDR3 nucleotide sequence: TGTGCCAGCAGCCAAGTAAAGGGAGGGAACTACGAGCAGTACTTC.

The V and J genes are TRBV28 and TRBJ1-4; perhaps TRBD1 as D (5 bases). V was pared by 8 bases and J by 7 bases, with 17 bases between. The length of the CDR3 is 14 residues. Germline loops: CDR1 MDHEN, CDR2 SYDVKM. Here the CDR3 reads CASGPGLIFEKLFF. The CDR3 DNA sequence: TGTGCCAGCGGGCCGGGACTCATATTTGAAAAACTGTTTTTT.